This T cell receptor beta chain was documented in a study of cytotoxic CD8 clonotypes in ibrutinib-treated CLL. Sequenced by immunoSEQ multiplex PCR; TCRdb stores in-frame clones only, minus some. The table includes roughly 250,000 clones, 70% detected once. The receptor was derived from a human donor with chronic lymphocytic leukemia. Source: PBMCs, taken after 24 months of ibrutinib treatment.

As DNA, the CDR3 is TGTGCCAGCAGCCAGACAGGGAACGAGCAGTACTTC. Residues: CASSQTGNEQYF. This chain joins TRBV7-9 and TRBJ2-7; TRBD1 agrees at 7 bases. V was pared by 5 bases and J by 5 bases, with 3 bases of the junction left unmatched. Germline CDR1 is SEHNR and CDR2 is FQNEAQ (reference sequence). This CDR3 region has 12 residues.